The present T cell receptor beta chain was sequenced within a study of blood T cell repertoires in COVID-19. Study in general: Samples taken during acute and convalescent COVID-19 were collected in the United States, Italy and Spain. In each case, the material was cDNA or gDNA derived from T cells, B-cell-depleted T cells, or PBMCs.

How the authors handled the data: Reference gene primers were amplified, and this amplification served to estimate nucleated cell counts. TCRdb keeps only in-frame clones here, not all; method: immunoSEQ multiplex PCR. V, J and clone size were drawn from that table, and D and trimming were deduced from the DNA. The sample shows 150,000 to 200,000 clones, 70% to 90% of them seen only once. This receptor was obtained from a man aged 55 to 70 with active or convalescent COVID-19. Sequenced sample: peripheral blood.

CDR3 loop: CASSLRDTASNQPQHF. The CDR3 bases are TGTGCCAGCAGCCTCCGGGACACCGCTAGCAATCAGCCCCAGCATTTT. The chain uses TRBV7-8 and TRBJ1-5; D possibly corresponds to TRBD1 (6 bases). The CDR3 consists of 16 residues. In germline, CDR1 is SGHVS, CDR2 FQNEAQ. Trimming shortened V by 5 bases and J by 0 bases, and 14 bases separated the two germline ends.